This entry is about one T cell receptor (beta chain). The record originates from a study of blood T cells in healthy people across ages. A J-beta primer mix and a sample-barcoded 5' primer were used in a second PCR of roughly 6 to 11 cycles. TCRdb ran MiXCR on the 5' RACE reads and lists one entry per CDR3 protein. The sample has over a million distinct CDR3 sequences, more than 40% seen once; the top ten hold approximately 19%. The CDR3 has 14 amino acids. Trimming took 6 bases from V and 3 from J; bases not matched to a gene: 5. The germline V gene encodes CDR1 SNHLY and CDR2 FYNNEI. Material: blood. This sequence was found in a woman aged 60-75 years in good health. The chain combines TRBV2 with TRBJ2-7, with 10 nucleotides matching TRBD2. CDR3 nucleotides: TGTGCCAGCAGCCGAGGACTAGCGGTCTACGAGCAGTACTTC. It specifies CASSRGLAVYEQYF.